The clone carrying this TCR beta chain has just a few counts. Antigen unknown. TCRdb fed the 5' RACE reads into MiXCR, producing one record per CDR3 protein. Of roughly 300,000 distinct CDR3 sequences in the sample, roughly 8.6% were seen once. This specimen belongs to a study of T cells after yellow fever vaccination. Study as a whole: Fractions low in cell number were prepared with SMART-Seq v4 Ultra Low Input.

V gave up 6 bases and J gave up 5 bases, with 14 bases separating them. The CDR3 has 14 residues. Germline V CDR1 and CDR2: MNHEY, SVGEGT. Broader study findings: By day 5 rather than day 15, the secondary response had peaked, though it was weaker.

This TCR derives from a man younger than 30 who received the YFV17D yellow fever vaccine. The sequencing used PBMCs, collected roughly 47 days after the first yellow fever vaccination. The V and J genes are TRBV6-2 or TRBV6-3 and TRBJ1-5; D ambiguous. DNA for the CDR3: TGTGCCAGCAGCTCCCCTTGGGCGGATCAGCCCCAGCATTTT. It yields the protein CASSSPWADQPQHF.